The rows below give T cell receptor beta chains drawn from one sample of a study of T cell repertoires in cytomegalovirus infection. TCRdb reprocessed the reads via MiXCR and lists one record per CDR3 protein. The sample lists approximately 490,000 distinct CDR3 sequences, around 11% occurring once. Material: PBMCs. Receptors were obtained from a human donor in good health (CMV status not recorded). Some clones in this sample may be carry-over from other donors' samples. Each CDR3 is given with its conserved first and last residue. D genes are given only for firm matches. The listing skips clone size in some rows; elsewhere it reads once, few, many or a size class.

abundance | j_gene | d_gene | v_gene | len | CDR3aa | CDR3nt
many | TRBJ2-1 | TRBD1 | TRBV7-3 | 16 | CASSPGTGGSYNEQFF | TGTGCCAGCAGCCCGGGGACAGGGGGCTCCTACAATGAGCAGTTCTTC
many | TRBJ2-5 | TRBD1 | TRBV3-1 | 15 | CASSQDGTGIETQYF | TGTGCCAGCAGCCAAGATGGGACAGGAATTGAGACCCAGTACTTC
many | TRBJ2-5 | NA | TRBV14 | 17 | CASSQVRAHTPGETQYF | TGTGCCAGCAGCCAAGTAAGAGCGCACACTCCAGGAGAGACCCAGTACTTC
many | TRBJ1-2 | NA | TRBV7-9 | 13 | CASSLDGPYGYTF | TGTGCCAGCAGCTTAGATGGCCCCTATGGCTACACCTTC
few | TRBJ1-2 | NA | TRBV19 | 16 | CASIGLPLLGPEGYTF | TGTGCCAGTATTGGCCTCCCCCTCCTCGGCCCTGAGGGCTACACCTTC
many | TRBJ1-2 | NA | TRBV18 | 14 | CASSPAGGNYGYTF | TGTGCCAGCTCACCAGCGGGGGGGAACTATGGCTACACCTTC
NA | TRBJ2-7 | TRBD2 | TRBV6-6 | 14 | CASSQTVGRGEQYF | TGTGCCAGCAGTCAGACAGTAGGGAGGGGCGAGCAGTACTTC
many | TRBJ2-2 | TRBD2 | TRBV12-3/TRBV12-4 | 21 | CASKPNRRGLAGASNTGELFF | TGTGCCAGCAAACCAAACCGCAGGGGGCTAGCGGGAGCGTCGAACACCGGGGAGCTGTTTTTT
many | TRBJ2-1 | TRBD2 | TRBV7-8 | 15 | CASCYSGRAFNEQFF | TGTGCCAGTTGCTATAGCGGGAGGGCCTTCAATGAGCAGTTCTTC
many | TRBJ2-5 | NA | TRBV3-1 | 15 | CASSQGGRGWETQYF | TGTGCCAGCAGCCAAGGTGGCAGGGGATGGGAGACCCAGTACTTC
few | TRBJ2-6 | TRBD1 | TRBV18 | 17 | CASRGDREGSGANVLTF | TGTGCCAGCCGTGGGGACAGGGAAGGATCTGGGGCCAACGTCCTGACTTTC
NA | TRBJ1-6 | NA | TRBV14 | 13 | CASSQGLWSPLHF | TGTGCCAGCAGCCAAGGTCTTTGGTCACCCCTCCACTTT
NA | TRBJ2-1 | NA | TRBV6-6 | 12 | CASSTGAGEQFF | TGTGCCAGCAGTACTGGCGCTGGTGAGCAGTTCTTC
many | TRBJ1-2 | NA | TRBV19 | 17 | CASSIIPVRTRNYGYTF | TGTGCCAGTAGTATTATTCCCGTTCGGACACGGAACTATGGCTACACCTTC
many | TRBJ1-5 | NA | TRBV7-2 | 13 | CASSLAQEGPQHF | TGTGCCAGCAGCTTAGCGCAGGAGGGGCCCCAGCATTTT
many | TRBJ2-1 | TRBD2 | TRBV12-3/TRBV12-4 | 12 | CASSFSGGKQFF | TGTGCCAGCAGTTTTAGCGGGGGGAAGCAGTTCTTC
few | TRBJ2-1 | NA | TRBV9 | 13 | CASSPSGRNEQFF | TGTGCCAGCAGCCCCTCGGGACGTAATGAGCAGTTCTTC
many | TRBJ1-1 | NA | TRBV6-5 | 16 | CASSYQYRGTGAEAFF | TGTGCCAGCAGTTACCAATATCGAGGGACCGGCGCTGAAGCTTTCTTT
few | TRBJ1-2 | NA | TRBV15 | 14 | CATSRGNRPYGYTF | TGTGCCACCAGCAGGGGTAACAGGCCCTATGGCTACACCTTC
NA | TRBJ1-6 | NA | TRBV6-1 | 15 | CASSEATGTGSPLHF | TGTGCCAGCAGTGAAGCTACAGGGACGGGTTCACCCCTCCACTTT
few | TRBJ1-1 | NA | TRBV11-2 | 18 | CASSSGFRGGRLNTEAFF | TGTGCCAGCAGCTCCGGCTTTAGGGGTGGCAGATTGAACACTGAAGCTTTCTTT
many | TRBJ2-7 | NA | TRBV6-1 | 14 | CASSVKATTYEQYF | TGTGCCAGCAGTGTGAAGGCGACGACCTACGAGCAGTACTTC
many | TRBJ1-4 | NA | TRBV5-5 | 15 | CASRPSVETNEKLFF | TGTGCCAGCAGACCCTCCGTGGAAACTAATGAAAAACTGTTTTTT
many | TRBJ2-1 | NA | TRBV7-8 | 15 | CASSFRVVSYNEQFF | TGTGCCAGCAGTTTTAGGGTAGTCTCCTACAATGAGCAGTTCTTC
many | TRBJ2-7 | TRBD2 | TRBV12-3/TRBV12-4 | 15 | CASSPSREGLFEQYF | TGTGCCAGCAGTCCCTCGCGGGAGGGCCTATTCGAGCAGTACTTC
NA | TRBJ1-5 | NA | TRBV4-2 | 16 | CASSQAEGRNNQPQHF | TGTGCCAGCAGCCAAGCGGAGGGGAGGAACAATCAGCCCCAGCATTTT
many | TRBJ1-2 | TRBD1 | TRBV7-2 | 13 | CASSLEAGGGYTF | TGTGCCAGCAGCTTAGAGGCAGGGGGAGGCTACACCTTC
few | TRBJ2-1 | NA | TRBV3-1 | 14 | CASSQDWGKDEQFF | TGTGCCAGCAGCCAAGATTGGGGGAAGGATGAGCAGTTCTTC